The present entry profiles one T cell receptor (beta chain) with its context. The antigen remains undetermined. These data belong to a study of regulatory dendritic cells for organ transplantation. The ends were cut back, 0 bases at V and 1 base at J, with 10 bases in the middle. Germline values: CDR1 LNHNV, CDR2 YYDKDF (reference sequence). CDR3 length equals 15 residues. Assay: immunoSEQ multiplex PCR; the TCRdb copy retains only in-frame clones and omits some. The sample includes more than 10,000 clones, over 85% of them seen just once. Study findings and constraints: Memory CD8+ clonal expansion seemed more limited with regulatory than mature dendritic cells. Naive T cells showed high diversity, memory cells less, memory CD8+ least.

Allogeneic regulatory or mature dendritic cells were co-cultured for 4 to 6 days with CFSE-labeled sorted T cells at 1:10. The TCR sequence derives from a human donor in good health. The V gene is TRBV15, the J gene TRBJ2-7; D remains unclear. Sequencing was carried out using naive CD8+ T cells from blood cultured with regulatory dendritic cells. The subset here: CD45RA+ naive T cells. CDR3 residues: CATSRERGSSYEQYF. The CDR3 coding sequence is TGTGCCACCAGCAGAGAACGCGGATCGTCCTACGAGCAGTACTTC.